This T cell receptor beta chain was found in a study of beta chain features in type 1 diabetes (dated by TCRdb to 2016 to 2019). Study-wide context: Mean age, gender distribution, total cell number and subset yield did not differ between patients and healthy donors. A total of 85 million to 110 million sorted cells were examined across all samples, and RNA yield correlated strongly with the number of cells per subset. In the study, TCRB repertoires of sorted circulating CD4+ T cell subsets from recently diagnosed type 1 diabetes patients were compared with those of matched healthy donors. Whereas all 30 or so donors provided naive and central memory subsets, regulatory and stem cell-like memory subsets were isolated from just 8 patients and about eight healthy donors.

Points the paper makes about the study in general: Sequencing cDNA rather than genomic DNA could over-represent highly expressing activated cells, although activation and CD3 levels did not differ between groups. Naive, central memory and regulatory TCRB repertoires appeared to be more alike among patients than among healthy donors. Type 1 diabetes patients showed a moderate but significant shortening of TCRB CDR3 length in all four CD4+ subsets. Patients with type 1 diabetes made fewer insertions and deleted more nucleotides at VDJ recombination sites, implying thymic rearrangement abnormalities. PCR might favor shorter templates, but patient and control samples were amplified and corrected together, so any skew would affect both groups equally. Only small numbers of individuals were included in the HLA sub-analyses, which left unresolved whether HLA type had any influence on TCRB rearrangement.

A remark on this clone: Its antigen has not been determined. Nothing much larger sits one base from this clone, and base qualities are not available.

The entire isolated RNA was reverse transcribed using the High Capacity cDNA Reverse Transcription Kit, and thus expressed TCRB transcripts were sequenced. Deep immunoSEQ sequencing was applied to naive, central memory and regulatory T cell samples, giving an average of about 3.7 million total reads per sample. Sorted cells were lysed in RLT buffer, and RNA was extracted using DNase-treated RNeasy Micro or Mini kits according to cell number. To prevent cross-contamination, each cell subset was processed individually, whereas patient and healthy donor samples were processed jointly. Using the immunoSEQ multiplex PCR, TCRB sequences were amplified from cDNA into 87-bp fragments spanning the CDR3 region. Sequencing of the amplicons was done on the Illumina HiSeq platform. The paper's data handling went like this. Synthetic template baselines were used to correct PCR bias computationally, reads within Hamming distance 2 were collapsed, and singletons that could not be merged were discarded. Reads were aligned to IMGT to assign V, D and J genes, CDR3 length, and insertions or deletions at six rearrangement sites. Within each subset, clonotype counts were normalized to sorted cell number, after which true diversity and Gini coefficients were computed with the tcR R package. Repertoire sharing was quantified using the overlap coefficient calculated on TCRB nucleotide sequences. TCRdb holds this immuneACCESS table with in-frame rearrangements only. Some clones are missing; in checked studies, unresolved V genes explain under half, and the rest has no known cause. The V and J calls and the clone size are those of that table, but D and trimming were determined from the DNA. The sample contains about 290,000 clones, 8% of them found a single time. The ten largest clones add up to under 1.3% of the sample.

Taken from the germline V gene (reference sequence), the CDR1 and CDR2 loops are SGHNT and YYREEE. V gives up 2 bases and J gives up 0 bases, and the segment between their germline ends measures 12 bases. There are 15 amino acids in the CDR3, from cysteine to phenylalanine inclusive. The CDR3 DNA has 45 bases and is translated from base 1. A single peripheral blood draw of 95 to 150 mL on average was collected from each donor into heparinised tubes. A BD FACSAria II was used to sort naive, central memory, regulatory and stem cell-like memory CD4+ T cells with a panel that included CD45RO, CCR7, CD25, CD127, CD95 and CD27. All sorted populations exceeded 95% purity. PBMCs were isolated right away by Lymphoprep density gradient centrifugation and were stained directly, without culture. To minimize batch effects, samples were stained and sorted in pairs, one healthy donor with one patient per experiment.

This receptor chain uses TRBV5-4 and TRBJ2-7; possibly the D gene is TRBD1, per 6 matching bases. The TCR was taken from a woman aged 18-29 years in good health. Sequences were obtained from central memory CD4+ T cells from blood. The nucleotide sequence is given as TGTGCCAGCAGCTTTATCGGACAGAGCTCCTACGAGCAGTACTTC. This codes for CASSFIGQSSYEQYF.